This is a list of T cell receptor beta chains from one sample in a study of blood T cell repertoires in COVID-19. Only in-frame clones appear in the TCRdb table, and some are missing; sequencing was by immunoSEQ multiplex PCR. The sample yields almost 400,000 clones, roughly 86% seen once. The sequencing sample was made of peripheral blood. These receptor sequences come from a woman in her fifties or sixties with COVID-19, enrolled during active disease. Each CDR3 is given with its conserved first and last residue. A D gene is named only where the DNA matches it firmly. Clone sizes are given selectively: once, few, many, or a class where the clone is expanded.

v_call,j_call,cdr3_length,clone_size,d_call,cdr3_nt,cdr3_aa
TRBV5-4,TRBJ2-4,12,once,TRBD2,TGTGCCAGCAGCTTGTTTGGCGGGGGGCAGTACTTC,CASSLFGGGQYF
TRBV20-1,TRBJ2-1,10,once,NA,TGCAGTGCCTTAAACAATGAGCAGTTCTTC,CSALNNEQFF
TRBV5-5,TRBJ2-5,16,NA,TRBD1,TGTGCCAGCAGCTTGGCAGGGGGCGGTGGTCAAGAGACCCAGTACTTC,CASSLAGGGGQETQYF
TRBV28,TRBJ1-6,13,NA,NA,TGTGCCAGCACCCCCGGGGGGGGCTCACCCCTCCACTTT,CASTPGGGSPLHF
TRBV28,TRBJ1-2,13,NA,TRBD1,TGTGCCAGCAGTCCCCCCCAGGGGGGTGGCTACACCTTC,CASSPPQGGGYTF
TRBV6-1,TRBJ1-6,15,NA,NA,TGTGCCAGCAGTCAAGCCTCGGGTGATAATTCACCCCTCCACTTT,CASSQASGDNSPLHF
TRBV6-1,TRBJ2-1,17,NA,TRBD1,TGTGCCAGCAGTGATCCCCCCGGGACAGGGACCTACAATGAGCAGTTCTTC,CASSDPPGTGTYNEQFF
TRBV28,TRBJ1-2,14,NA,NA,TGTGCCAGCAGTTTGCCGGCAGGGGTCTATGGCTACACCTTC,CASSLPAGVYGYTF
TRBV19,TRBJ1-5,14,NA,NA,TGTGCCAGTAGTATCACAGATAGCAATCAGCCCCAGCATTTT,CASSITDSNQPQHF
TRBV5-4,TRBJ2-5,16,NA,TRBD2,TGTGCCAGCAGCTTATGGCTAGCGGGGGGTATCGAGACCCAGTACTTC,CASSLWLAGGIETQYF
TRBV7-3,TRBJ1-2,14,NA,NA,TGTGCCAGCAGCTCACTTCGCGCACAGAGAGGGTACACCTTC,CASSSLRAQRGYTF
TRBV28,TRBJ1-2,15,few,TRBD1,TGTGCCAGCAGTACAGACGCAGGGGGCGCGTGGGGCTACACCTTC,CASSTDAGGAWGYTF
TRBV3-1/TRBV3-2,TRBJ1-6,16,NA,NA,TGTGCCAGCAGCCAAGATAACGCGGGTCGAGGTTCGCCCCTCCACTTT,CASSQDNAGRGSPLHF
TRBV6-5,TRBJ2-4,13,NA,TRBD1,TGTGCCAGCAGAGGGACAGGGACCCACATTCAGTACTTC,CASRGTGTHIQYF
TRBV5-1,TRBJ2-5,14,NA,TRBD1,TGCGCCAGCAGACCAACCGGGACAGGGGAGACCCAGTACTTC,CASRPTGTGETQYF
TRBV7-9,TRBJ2-7,15,NA,NA,TGTGCCAGCAGCCCGCCGACAGGTAGCTCCTACGAGCAGTACTTC,CASSPPTGSSYEQYF
TRBV19,TRBJ2-7,14,NA,TRBD2,TGTGCCAGTAGGGGTAGCGGGGTATTACACGAGCAGTACTTC,CASRGSGVLHEQYF
TRBV5-1,TRBJ2-5,14,NA,NA,TGCGCCAGCAGTAAAGGGACTGCCGAAGAGACCCAGTACTTC,CASSKGTAEETQYF
TRBV10-2,TRBJ1-2,12,NA,TRBD1,TGCGCCAGCAGTGGGACAGGGGATGGCTACACCTTC,CASSGTGDGYTF
TRBV10-3,TRBJ1-4,11,NA,NA,TGTGCCATTGGCCTTAATGAAAAACTGTTTTTT,CAIGLNEKLFF